The clone carrying this TCR beta chain was picked up many times. Antigen unknown. This record belongs to a study of T cell repertoires in cytomegalovirus infection. The wider study: The public TCR beta signatures pointed to both CMV infection and matching HLA type.

Germline CDR1 reads SGHTA; CDR2 reads FQGNSA. The CDR3 is 14 amino acids. V was shortened by 5 bases and J by 3 bases, with 11 bases between the two germline ends. TCRdb re-called the reads with MiXCR, one entry per CDR3 protein. The sample includes approximately 180,000 distinct CDR3 sequences, roughly 17% of them seen just once. The study, taken as a whole, reports: HLA-C-restricted, CMV-specific TCR beta clonotypes were dominant ex vivo. Public TCR beta family frequency separated CMV-and-HLA carriers, including in an independent cohort.

What was sequenced was CD8+ T cells from PBMCs. This rearrangement joins TRBV7-2 to TRBJ1-5; D call uncertain. This TCR came from a human donor in good health (CMV status not recorded). Some clones in this sample may be carry-over from other donors' samples. CDR3 DNA: TGTGCCAGCAGCCCGCGACGGGACAATCAGCCCCAGCATTTT. As protein: CASSPRRDNQPQHF.